A selection of T cell receptor beta chains follows, all from one sample in a study of T-cell reconstitution after alpha-beta-depleted transplantation in children. TCRdb used MiXCR to reprocess the PCR reads, holding one entry per CDR3 protein. The repertoire holds more than 75,000 distinct CDR3 sequences, 20% to 30% seen once, with roughly a fifth in the top ten. The source material was PBMCs, sampled before TCRalphabeta/CD19-depleted stem cell transplant. These receptors were taken from a boy aged 2 to 10 with acute lymphoblastic leukemia, due to receive a stem cell transplant. CDR3s include the opening cysteine and the closing phenylalanine or tryptophan. Each record gives: clone size, J gene, D gene, V gene, CDR3 protein, CDR3 DNA. D genes are given only for firm matches. The size field is filled for only some rows; it gives once, few, many or a size class.

>many|TRBJ2-5|TRBD1|TRBV13
CASSFTGTGGETQYF
TGTGCCAGCAGCTTCACCGGGACAGGGGGCGAGACCCAGTACTTC
>few|TRBJ2-4|-|TRBV5-1
CASSLGGAFVIQYF
TGCGCCAGCAGCTTAGGTGGCGCCTTCGTCATTCAGTACTTC
>-|TRBJ1-1|-|TRBV12-3/TRBV12-4
CASTPVGLNTEAFF
TGTGCCAGCACCCCGGTAGGTTTGAACACTGAAGCTTTCTTT
>-|TRBJ2-2|-|TRBV24-1
CASAEANTGELFF
TGTGCCAGCGCAGAAGCTAACACCGGGGAGCTGTTTTTT
>few|TRBJ2-2|-|TRBV24-1
CATSDRSGGYTGELFF
TGTGCCACCAGTGACCGTAGCGGAGGGTACACCGGGGAGCTGTTTTTT
>-|TRBJ2-7|-|TRBV5-1
CASSFKQGSYEQYF
TGCGCCAGCAGCTTCAAACAGGGTTCCTACGAGCAGTACTTC
>-|TRBJ1-4|TRBD1|TRBV7-2
CASSSPDRVPEKLFF
TGTGCCAGCAGCTCCCCAGACAGGGTACCCGAAAAACTGTTTTTT
>few|TRBJ1-2|TRBD1|TRBV29-1
CSLSEGGTYGYTF
TGCAGCTTATCCGAAGGGGGCACCTATGGCTACACCTTC
>-|TRBJ2-7|-|TRBV2
CASSTSPREQYF
TGTGCCAGCAGTACCTCTCCTAGGGAGCAGTACTTC
>few|TRBJ1-3|TRBD1|TRBV4-3
CASSQIATGRKRNTIYF
TGCGCCAGCAGCCAGATTGCGACAGGGCGTAAGAGAAACACCATATATTTT
>-|TRBJ2-3|-|TRBV28
CASSSVNSDTQYF
TGTGCCAGCAGTTCCGTTAATTCGGATACGCAGTATTTT
>many|TRBJ2-4|TRBD1|TRBV7-2
CASSWRGTGENIQYF
TGTGCCAGCAGCTGGAGGGGGACAGGGGAAAACATTCAGTACTTC
>-|TRBJ2-4|-|TRBV4-3
CASSQGTIQYF
TGCGCCAGCAGCCAGGGTACCATTCAGTACTTC
>few|TRBJ2-3|-|TRBV6-1
CASSEWTSTDTQYF
TGTGCCAGCAGTGAATGGACCTCTACAGATACGCAGTATTTT
>-|TRBJ2-1|-|TRBV29-1
CSVTVGGRYNEQFF
TGCAGCGTTACTGTCGGGGGGCGCTACAATGAGCAGTTCTTC
>-|TRBJ2-7|TRBD1|TRBV29-1
CSPRQGSSYEQYF
TGCAGCCCTAGACAGGGCAGTTCCTACGAGCAGTACTTC
>once|TRBJ2-2|-|TRBV12-3/TRBV12-4
CASSFSVDRHTGELFF
TGTGCCAGCAGTTTCTCCGTTGATCGGCACACCGGGGAGCTGTTTTTT
>-|TRBJ2-1|-|TRBV7-9
CALPSLGMGEQFF
TGTGCCCTCCCCAGCTTAGGCATGGGTGAGCAGTTCTTC
>many|TRBJ2-7|-|TRBV4-1
CASSQGADRLTYEQYF
TGCGCCAGCAGCCAAGGCGCCGACAGGCTAACCTACGAGCAGTACTTC
>-|TRBJ1-1|-|TRBV7-9
CASSLEGSTEAFF
TGTGCCAGCAGCTTAGAGGGGAGCACTGAAGCTTTCTTT
>few|TRBJ1-2|-|TRBV6-2/TRBV6-3
CASNLDNSYGYTF
TGTGCCAGCAACTTAGACAACTCTTATGGCTACACCTTC
>few|TRBJ2-5|TRBD1|TRBV7-2
CASSTRSGGPQETQYF
TGTGCCAGCAGCACCAGGTCAGGGGGCCCCCAAGAGACCCAGTACTTC
>few|TRBJ2-3|-|TRBV9
CASSVSSGGATTDTQYF
TGTGCCAGCAGCGTATCGAGCGGAGGGGCGACGACAGATACGCAGTATTTT
>few|TRBJ2-3|-|TRBV28
CASSSQDRYTDTQYF
TGTGCCAGCAGTTCCCAAGATAGGTACACAGATACGCAGTATTTT
>-|TRBJ2-4|-|TRBV7-2
CASIGFKNIQNF
TGTGCCAGCATAGGTTTCAAAAACATTCAGAACTTC
>-|TRBJ1-1|-|TRBV19
CASSISLGTEAFF
TGTGCCAGTAGTATTTCCCTTGGCACTGAAGCTTTCTTT
>few|TRBJ2-7|-|TRBV12-2
CASRLGQYEQYF
TGTGCAAGTCGCTTAGGACAGTACGAGCAGTACTTC
>few|TRBJ1-1|-|TRBV12-3/TRBV12-4
CASRGGRGVAEAFF
TGTGCCAGCAGGGGGGGCAGGGGAGTAGCTGAAGCTTTCTTT
>few|TRBJ2-5|-|TRBV6-5
CASSYSIIETQYF
TGTGCCAGCAGTTACTCGATCATTGAGACCCAGTACTTC
>-|TRBJ2-7|TRBD1|TRBV10-3
CAISDLTGGALEQYF
TGTGCCATCAGTGATCTAACAGGGGGTGCTCTCGAGCAGTACTTC